A single sample gave rise to the 7 T cell receptor beta chains below, sequenced in a study of tumor-infiltrating lymphocytes in primary liver carcinoma. For each extraction, RNA and DNA were obtained together from about 20-30 mg of unsorted bulk tissue. From around 520 ng of total RNA, TCR beta-specific cDNA was reverse-transcribed using a constant-region primer. A slightly modified ARM-PCR protocol with three nested multiplex PCR rounds produced these TCR beta libraries. The first two PCR rounds used TRBV1-TRBV30 primers with a Cbeta primer, roughly 10 cycles each. TCRdb itself ran the multiplex PCR reads through MiXCR, one entry per CDR3 protein. The data show more than 70,000 distinct CDR3 sequences, approximately 70% seen once. Sample: tumor-adjacent normal liver tissue. The receptors stem from a man aged 35-49 years with primary liver carcinoma and hepatitis B virus infection.

This clonotype has more than one count but fewer than ten. A much larger clone sits a single nucleotide away, making a read error possible. V and J are TRBV29-1 and TRBJ1-1; weak D call: TRBD1 (5 bases). CDR1 and CDR2 from the germline V gene are SQVTM and ANQGSEA. This CDR3 spans 15 amino acids. The CDR3 is CSVAAGWGMNSEAFF. In DNA form, the CDR3 reads TGCAGCGTTGCGGCAGGGTGGGGAATGAACTCTGAAGCTTTCTTT.

Only one count was recorded for this clonotype. This may stem from a read error, because a much larger clone lies one nucleotide away. The genes are TRBV30 and TRBJ2-7, with 10 bases lining up with TRBD1. Germline CDR1 GTSNPN, CDR2 SVGIG (reference sequence). The V and J ends lost 6 bases and 5 bases, in that order; junction bases with no gene match: 10. The CDR3 covers 14 residues. The CDR3 DNA sequence: TGTGCCTGTAGTAATACCGGGACAGGGGACGAGCAGTACTTC. As protein: CACSNTGTGDEQYF.

This chain links TRBV5-4 with TRBJ2-3, with a possible D match to TRBD1 (5 bases). CDR1 and CDR2 from the germline V gene are SGHNT and YYREEE (reference sequence). The germline V and J ends were trimmed by 4 bases and 2 bases, with 14 bases remaining between them. This CDR3 is built from 15 residues. CDR3 protein: CASSPQTDITDTQYF. The CDR3 coding sequence is TGTGCCAGCAGCCCTCAGACAGATATCACAGATACGCAGTATTTT.

On this clonotype: A much larger clone differs by one base, so this may be a read error. The chain has TRBV5-1 and TRBJ2-3, with D uncertain. The CDR3 sequence is 16 residues long. The germline V gene encodes CDR1 SGHRS and CDR2 YFSETQ. The CDR3 here is CISSLRTGGSTDTQYF. CDR3 in DNA: TGCATCAGCAGCTTGAGGACGGGCGGCAGCACAGATACGCAGTATTTT.

This clonotype occurred a few times. The final CDR3 position lacks the conserved phenylalanine or tryptophan, pointing to a likely read error. J is TRBJ2-1 and V is TRBV7-9; no reliable D call. V lost 2 bases and J 5 bases, leaving 7 bases between the germline ends. This CDR3 spans 13 amino acids. The germline V gene has CDR1 SEHNR and CDR2 FQNEAQ (reference sequence). CDR3 residues: CASSLSWNNEQFL. The CDR3, as DNA: TGTGCCAGCAGCTTAAGTTGGAACAATGAGCAGTTCCTC.

About this clonotype itself: An end of the junction differs from the germline gene, which may be a read error. The chain combines TRBV28 with TRBJ2-5; D might be TRBD1 (6 bases). The CDR3 extends over 14 amino acids. Germline CDR1 MDHEN, CDR2 SYDVKM. The CDR3 region is CASSFFDRCGTQYF. Written as DNA, the CDR3 is TGTGCCAGTAGTTTCTTTGACAGGTGCGGGACCCAGTACTTC. Variable domain in full (rest from reference TRBV28 and TRBJ2-5): DVKVTQSSRYLVKRTGEKVFLECVQDMDHENMFWYRQDPGLGLRLIYFSYDVKMKEKGDIPEGYSVSREKKERFSLILESASTNQTSMYLCASSFFDRCGTQYFGPGTRLLVL.

Details on this clonotype: One end of the junction fails to match germline, which may point to a read error. The chain joins TRBV28 to TRBJ1-2; TRBD1 might be the D (5 bases). The germline CDR1 and CDR2 sequences are MDHEN and SYDVKM. CDR3 length: 13 amino acids. CDR3 DNA sequence: TGTGCCAGCAGTGTCCGGGACGGCTATGGCTACAGCTTC. The encoded protein is CASSVRDGYGYSF.